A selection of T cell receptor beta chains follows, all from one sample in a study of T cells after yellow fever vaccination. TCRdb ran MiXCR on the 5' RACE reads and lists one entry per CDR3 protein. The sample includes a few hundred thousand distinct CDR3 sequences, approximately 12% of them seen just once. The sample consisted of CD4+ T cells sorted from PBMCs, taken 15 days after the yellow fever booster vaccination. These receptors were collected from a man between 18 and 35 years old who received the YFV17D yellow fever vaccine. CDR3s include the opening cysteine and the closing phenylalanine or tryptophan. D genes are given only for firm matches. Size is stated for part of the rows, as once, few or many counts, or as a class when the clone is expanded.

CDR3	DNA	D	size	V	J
CASSSADWDSEAFF	TGCGCCAGCAGCTCAGCGGACTGGGATTCTGAAGCTTTCTTT	.	.	TRBV5-1	TRBJ1-1
CASSRTRQGRFSGNTIYF	TGTGCCAGCAGCCGTACCCGACAGGGACGCTTTTCTGGAAACACCATATATTTT	TRBD1	.	TRBV12-3/TRBV12-4	TRBJ1-3
CASSMGETQYF	TGTGCCAGCAGCATGGGTGAGACCCAGTACTTC	.	few	TRBV6-2/TRBV6-3	TRBJ2-5
CASSQDYRVPDTQYF	TGTGCCAGCAGCCAAGATTATCGGGTTCCAGATACGCAGTATTTT	.	once	TRBV4-2	TRBJ2-3
CASSLKGHTGELFF	TGTGCCAGCAGTTTGAAGGGGCACACCGGGGAGCTGTTTTTT	.	few	TRBV12-3/TRBV12-4	TRBJ2-2
CASSQDVDAVYSGYTF	TGCGCCAGCAGCCAAGATGTGGACGCAGTATATAGCGGCTACACCTTC	.	.	TRBV4-1	TRBJ1-2
CRTDRPNYGYTF	TGCAGGACCGACAGGCCTAACTATGGCTACACCTTC	.	.	TRBV20-1	TRBJ1-2
CSVDQAPGGQPQHF	TGCAGCGTAGACCAAGCCCCGGGGGGACAGCCCCAGCATTTT	.	few	TRBV29-1	TRBJ1-5
CASSYTTNYEQYF	TGTGCCAGCAGTTACACCACCAACTACGAGCAGTACTTC	.	.	TRBV6-5	TRBJ2-7
CATRDRRGTDTQYF	TGTGCCACCAGGGACAGGCGGGGCACAGATACGCAGTATTTT	TRBD1	.	TRBV6-2/TRBV6-3	TRBJ2-3
CASSEIGTGAEKLFF	TGTGCCAGCAGTGAAATTGGGACAGGGGCCGAAAAACTGTTTTTT	TRBD1	.	TRBV2	TRBJ1-4
CASSQGTRLQETQYF	TGCGCCAGCAGCCAGGGGACTAGACTCCAAGAGACCCAGTACTTC	TRBD2	few	TRBV4-1	TRBJ2-5
CASSPNLESTDTQYF	TGTGCCAGCTCACCAAATCTAGAGAGCACAGATACGCAGTATTTT	.	.	TRBV18	TRBJ2-3
CASRANVGDTEAFF	TGTGCCAGCAGGGCAAATGTAGGGGACACTGAAGCTTTCTTT	.	many	TRBV7-9	TRBJ1-1
CASRGRESPLHF	TGTGCCAGCAGGGGGAGAGAGTCACCCCTCCACTTT	.	.	TRBV28	TRBJ1-6
CASSLLTSGGDEQFF	TGCGCCAGCAGCTTGTTGACTAGCGGGGGGGACGAGCAGTTCTTC	TRBD2	few	TRBV5-1	TRBJ2-1